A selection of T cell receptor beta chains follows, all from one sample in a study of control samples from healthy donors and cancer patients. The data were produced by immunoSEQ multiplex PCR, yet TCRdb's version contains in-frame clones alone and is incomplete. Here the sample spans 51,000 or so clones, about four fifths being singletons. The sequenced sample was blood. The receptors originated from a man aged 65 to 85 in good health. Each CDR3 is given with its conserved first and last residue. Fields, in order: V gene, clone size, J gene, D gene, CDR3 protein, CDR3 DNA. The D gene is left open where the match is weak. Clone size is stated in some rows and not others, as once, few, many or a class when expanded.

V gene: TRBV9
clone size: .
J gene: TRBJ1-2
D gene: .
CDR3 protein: CASSVGAGRDYGYTF
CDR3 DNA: TGTGCCAGCAGCGTAGGTGCGGGGCGGGACTATGGCTACACCTTC

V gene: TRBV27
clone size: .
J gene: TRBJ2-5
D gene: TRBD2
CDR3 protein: CASSLGRGGETQYF
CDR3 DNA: TGTGCCAGCAGTCTGGGGCGGGGGGGGGAGACCCAGTACTTC

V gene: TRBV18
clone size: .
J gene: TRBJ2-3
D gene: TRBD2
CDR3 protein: CASSPGTSGTDTQYF
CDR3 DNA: TGTGCCAGCTCACCGGGGACTAGCGGCACAGATACGCAGTATTTT

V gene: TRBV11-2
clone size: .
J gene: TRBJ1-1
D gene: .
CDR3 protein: CASSLWGTEAFF
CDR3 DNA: TGTGCCAGCAGCCTTTGGGGCACTGAAGCTTTCTTT

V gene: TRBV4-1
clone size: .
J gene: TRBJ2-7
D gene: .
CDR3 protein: CASSPRAQGNYEQYF
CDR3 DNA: TGCGCCAGCAGCCCCCGTGCACAGGGTAACTACGAGCAGTACTTC

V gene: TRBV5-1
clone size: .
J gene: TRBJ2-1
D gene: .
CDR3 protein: CASSLFEGEQFF
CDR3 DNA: TGCGCCAGCAGTCTTTTCGAGGGTGAGCAGTTCTTC

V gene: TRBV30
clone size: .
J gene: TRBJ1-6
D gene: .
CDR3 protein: CAGSVGGDSPLHF
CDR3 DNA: TGTGCCGGCTCGGTGGGGGGGGATTCACCCCTCCACTTT

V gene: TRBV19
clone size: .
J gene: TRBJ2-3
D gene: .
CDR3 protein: CASSMRQVTDTQYF
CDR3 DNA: TGTGCCAGTAGTATGAGGCAGGTTACAGATACGCAGTATTTT

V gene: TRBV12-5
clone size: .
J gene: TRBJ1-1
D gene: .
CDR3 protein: CASGLGQMNTEAFF
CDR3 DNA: TGTGCTAGTGGCTTAGGACAGATGAACACTGAAGCTTTCTTT

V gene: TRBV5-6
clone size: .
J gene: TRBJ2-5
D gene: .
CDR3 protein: CASSYQETQYF
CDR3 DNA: TGTGCCAGCAGCTACCAAGAGACCCAGTACTTC

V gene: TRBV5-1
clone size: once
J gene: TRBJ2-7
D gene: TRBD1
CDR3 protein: CASSTWTGTYEQYF
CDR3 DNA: TGCGCCAGCAGCACCTGGACAGGTACCTACGAGCAGTACTTC

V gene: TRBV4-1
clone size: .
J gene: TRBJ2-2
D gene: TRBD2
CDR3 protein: CASSQGGLAGVGTGELFF
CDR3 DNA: TGCGCCAGCAGCCAAGGCGGACTAGCGGGAGTTGGCACCGGGGAGCTGTTTTTT